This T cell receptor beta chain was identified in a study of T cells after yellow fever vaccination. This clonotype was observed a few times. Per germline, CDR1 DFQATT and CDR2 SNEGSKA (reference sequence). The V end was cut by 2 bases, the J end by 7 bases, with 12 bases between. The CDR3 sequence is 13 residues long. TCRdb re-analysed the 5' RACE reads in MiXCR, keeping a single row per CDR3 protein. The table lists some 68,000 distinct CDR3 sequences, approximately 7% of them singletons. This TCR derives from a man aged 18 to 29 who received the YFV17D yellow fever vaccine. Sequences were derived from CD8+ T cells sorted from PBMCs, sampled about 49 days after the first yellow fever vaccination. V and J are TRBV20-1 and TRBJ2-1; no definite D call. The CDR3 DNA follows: TGCAGTGCTAGACGGGTAGTCGGGAATGAGCAGTTCTTC. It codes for CSARRVVGNEQFF.